The 32 T cell receptor beta chains given below trace back to one sample, sequenced in a study of blood T cell repertoires in COVID-19. Sequencing was performed with immunoSEQ multiplex PCR; in TCRdb, only in-frame clones are kept and a portion is missing. The top ten hold about a sixth of the sample, which has approximately 120,000 clones, around 82% seen once. The sample comprised peripheral blood. These receptor sequences come from a man aged 30 to 39 with COVID-19, enrolled during active disease.

The J gene is TRBJ1-1, the V gene TRBV29-1; D is perhaps TRBD1 (6 bases). V lost 0 bases and J lost 4, with 12 bases in between. The CDR3 spans 14 residues. Per the germline V gene, CDR1 is SQVTM and CDR2 is ANQGSEA. The CDR3 DNA reads as TGCAGCGTTGAAGATCGGGGGGCGGTCACTGAAGCTTTCTTT. It yields the protein CSVEDRGAVTEAFF.

The rearrangement links TRBV27 to TRBJ1-5, with D maybe TRBD1 (6 bases). Germline CDR1 and CDR2: MNHEY and SMNVEV (reference sequence). This CDR3 has 14 amino acids. V lost 6 bases and J 6 bases, leaving 15 bases between the germline ends. The CDR3 sequence is CASSRGLLGQPQHF. The CDR3 region has the DNA TGTGCCAGCAGCAGGGGCTTACTGGGTCAGCCCCAGCATTTT.

V is TRBV19 and J is TRBJ2-5; maybe TRBD2 (5 bases). The CDR3 loop spans 11 amino acids. The V gene's germline CDR1 is LNHDA and CDR2 SQIVND (reference sequence). In DNA form, the CDR3 reads TGTGCTTGCACGGGCGGGGAGACCCAGTACTTC. It specifies CACTGGETQYF.

V gene TRBV7-2 combines with J gene TRBJ2-5, with unresolved D. The CDR3 spans 11 residues. V lost 5 bases and J lost 2, with 3 bases in between. The V gene's germline CDR1 is SGHTA and CDR2 FQGNSA. This CDR3 reads CASSAQETQYF. The CDR3 DNA is TGTGCCAGCAGCGCGCAAGAGACCCAGTACTTC.

With regard to this clone: The junction departs from germline at one end; a sequencing error may be responsible. This chain connects TRBV5-5 to TRBJ2-2; 11 nucleotides agree with TRBD1. This CDR3 region has 16 residues. Germline V CDR1 and CDR2: SGHKS, YYEKEE (reference sequence). In DNA form, the CDR3 reads TGTACCAGCAGCCCTCCAGGGACAGGGGGAGCCGGGGAGCTGTTTTTT. This codes for CTSSPPGTGGAGELFF.

The V and J genes are TRBV29-1 and TRBJ1-1; 9 positions agree with TRBD1. The CDR3 extends over 15 amino acids. In germline, CDR1 is SQVTM, CDR2 ANQGSEA. With V trimmed by 3 bases and J by 5 bases, 10 bases remained unmatched. CDR3 amino acids: CSVEGLDRGDTEAFF. In nucleotides, the CDR3 is TGCAGCGTTGAGGGCCTGGACAGGGGTGATACTGAAGCTTTCTTT. The complete variable domain, with remaining parts taken from reference TRBV29-1 and TRBJ1-1, reads SAVISQKPSRDICQRGTSLTIQCQVDSQVTMMFWYRQQPGQSLTLIATANQGSEATYESGFVIDKFPISRPNLTFSTLTVSNMSPEDSSIYLCSVEGLDRGDTEAFFGQGTRLTVV.

The chain carries TRBV24-1 and TRBJ2-7; D perhaps matches TRBD1 (6 bases). CDR1 KGHDR and CDR2 SFDVKD come from the germline V gene. Trimming stripped 3 bases from V and 6 bases from J, with 11 bases between. The CDR3 contains 13 residues. The CDR3 DNA follows: TGTGCCACCAGTGATGGGGGCCTCAGCGAGCAGTACTTC. This translates into CATSDGGLSEQYF.

J is TRBJ1-3 and V is TRBV30; a weak D match, TRBD1 (6 bases). This CDR3 region has 15 residues. V gave up 3 bases and J gave up 5 bases, with 17 bases separating them. The V gene's germline CDR1 is GTSNPN and CDR2 SVGIG (reference sequence). In DNA, the CDR3 is TGTGCCTGGAGCCGGGGGGCAGAAGGGAGAAACACCATATATTTT. This translates into CAWSRGAEGRNTIYF. Using reference TRBV30 and TRBJ1-3 for the parts outside the CDR3, the full variable domain is SQTIHQWPATLVQPVGSPLSLECTVEGTSNPNLYWYRQAAGRGLQLLFYSVGIGQISSEVPQNLSASRPQDRQFILSSKKLLLSDSGFYLCAWSRGAEGRNTIYFGEGSWLTVV.

This clone was seen just once. The rearrangement uses TRBV4-3 and TRBJ2-1, with 7 bases aligning to TRBD1. This CDR3 comprises 17 residues. The junction had 7 bases not matched to a gene; V was cut back by 0 bases and J by 2 bases. Looked up from germline, CDR1 is LGHNA and CDR2 is YSLEER. The CDR3 spells CASSQDPRGFTYNEQFF. CDR3 nucleotide sequence: TGCGCCAGCAGCCAAGATCCCAGGGGGTTCACCTACAATGAGCAGTTCTTC.

The rearrangement links TRBV12-3 or TRBV12-4 to TRBJ1-6, with D uncertain. Between the trimmed V and J ends, which lost 6 bases and 7 bases, there was a span of 7 bases. The length of the CDR3 is 12 residues. CDR3 sequence (DNA): TGTGCCAGCAGCACTCTGAATTCACCCCTCCACTTT. Translating gives CASSTLNSPLHF.

This chain connects TRBV11-3 to TRBJ2-3, with a tentative D call TRBD1 (6 bases). Germline assignment: CDR1 SGHNT and CDR2 YENEEA. Trimming stripped 4 bases from V and 2 bases from J, with 16 bases between. The CDR3 contains 16 residues. CDR3 sequence: CASSWGQGGDTDTQYF. The CDR3 coding sequence is TGTGCCAGCAGCTGGGGGCAGGGTGGGGACACAGATACGCAGTATTTT.

The rearrangement uses TRBV6-5 and TRBJ2-2; D is possibly TRBD1 (5 bases). V was cut by 2 bases and J by 9 bases, with 19 bases left in between. The germline V gene encodes CDR1 MNHEY and CDR2 SVGAGI. The CDR3 is 16 amino acids. The CDR3 loop is CASSYGVGVGLRELFF. For the CDR3, the DNA is TGTGCCAGCAGTTACGGTGTAGGGGTGGGGCTACGGGAGCTGTTTTTT.

The CDR3 spells CASSTMDRETNQPQHF. The CDR3 DNA follows: TGTGCCAGCTCAACCATGGACAGGGAGACCAATCAGCCCCAGCATTTT. The gene calls are TRBV18 and TRBJ1-5, with 8 bases fitting TRBD1. J was trimmed by 3 bases and V by 5 bases; bases with no gene match: 9. Germline V gives CDR1 KGHSH, CDR2 LQKENI. The CDR3 spans 16 residues. Together with reference TRBV18 and TRBJ1-5, the CDR3 gives the full variable domain: NAGVMQNPRHLVRRRGQEARLRCSPMKGHSHVYWYRQLPEEGLKFMVYLQKENIIDESGMPKERFSAEFPKEGPSILRIQQVVRGDSAAYFCASSTMDRETNQPQHFGDGTRLSIL.

This chain connects TRBV4-1 to TRBJ1-1, with D perhaps matching TRBD1 (5 bases). The CDR3 runs to 14 residues. Trimming left V 1 base short and J 1 base short, with 7 bases between. Germline lookup yields CDR1 MGHRA and CDR2 YSYEKL. The CDR3 DNA follows: TGCGCCAGCAGCCAAGTGGGGCGGAACACTGAAGCTTTCTTT. Translating it yields CASSQVGRNTEAFF.

This clone was detected a few times. The genes are TRBV7-8 and TRBJ2-1; possibly TRBD1 for D (5 bases). V was trimmed by 3 bases and J by 7 bases, leaving 28 bases between them. Germline V gene data show CDR1 as SGHVS and CDR2 as FQNEAQ. The CDR3 is made up of 19 amino acids. For the CDR3, the DNA is TGTGCCAGCAGCTTCCTCCGAATCACCCTGAAACAGGCGAGGAATGAGCAGTTCTTC. Its protein is CASSFLRITLKQARNEQFF.

This clone was observed a single time. Here the CDR3 reads CASSIVFQGASEAFF. In nucleotides, the CDR3 is TGTGCCAGTAGTATAGTATTCCAGGGGGCCTCCGAAGCTTTCTTT. The chain uses TRBV19 and TRBJ1-1; 8 bases match TRBD1. The CDR3 has 15 amino acids. Germline CDR1 LNHDA, CDR2 SQIVND (reference sequence). J was trimmed by 8 bases and V by 1 base; bases with no gene match: 9.

This sequence joins TRBV9 and TRBJ1-4; no definite D call. This CDR3 contains 13 residues. CDR1 is SGDLS, CDR2 YYNGEE, per germline. With 0 bases removed from V and 7 bases from J, the gap between germline ends came to 7 bases. In DNA, the CDR3 is TGTGCCAGCAGCGTAGGTGGCAGTGAAAAACTGTTTTTT. It encodes CASSVGGSEKLFF.

V is TRBV28 and J is TRBJ1-5, with D hard to call. V dropped 3 bases and J dropped 4 bases, with 10 bases sitting between them. CDR1 and CDR2 (germline): MDHEN, SYDVKM. The CDR3 is made up of 14 amino acids. In DNA form, the CDR3 reads TGTGCCAGCAGTTTCCGAGGAGGGAATCAGCCCCAGCATTTT. It is translated as CASSFRGGNQPQHF.

In this sample, this clone turned up once. The rearrangement uses TRBV9 and TRBJ2-5; D perhaps matches TRBD1 (6 bases). V dropped 1 base and J dropped 5 bases, with 15 bases sitting between them. The CDR3 sequence is 15 residues long. Per germline, CDR1 SGDLS and CDR2 YYNGEE. This CDR3 is CASSVTGFGSETQYF. The DNA of the CDR3 is TGTGCCAGCAGCGTAACAGGGTTCGGTTCGGAGACCCAGTACTTC. The whole variable domain, filled in from reference TRBV9 and TRBJ2-5, reads DSGVTQTPKHLITATGQRVTLRCSPRSGDLSVYWYQQSLDQGLQFLIQYYNGEERAKGNILERFSAQQFPDLHSELNLSSLELGDSALYFCASSVTGFGSETQYFGPGTRLLVL.

The chain links TRBV9 to TRBJ1-2; a possible D gene is TRBD1 (6 bases). The CDR3 sequence is 13 residues long. Germline-derived CDR1 and CDR2 are SGDLS and YYNGEE. Between the trimmed V and J ends, which lost 3 bases and 4 bases, there was a span of 10 bases. CDR3 sequence reads: CASSADSFYGYTF. The CDR3 coding sequence is TGTGCCAGCAGCGCGGACAGCTTCTATGGCTACACCTTC.

V gene TRBV6-5 combines with J gene TRBJ1-4; D remains unclear. The length of the CDR3 is 15 residues. V was cut by 8 bases and J by 7 bases, with 20 bases left in between. From germline, CDR1 is MNHEY and CDR2 SVGAGI. CDR3 in amino acids: CASSSHSAGGEKLFF. CDR3 nucleotide sequence: TGTGCCAGCTCCTCCCACTCTGCCGGCGGTGAAAAACTGTTTTTT.

The chain is built from TRBV2 and TRBJ1-6; no clear D gene. V shed 7 bases and J shed 10 bases, with 11 bases lying between them. Germline V lookup: CDR1 SNHLY, CDR2 FYNNEI. The length of the CDR3 is 12 residues. The CDR3, as DNA: TGTGCCAGCACGGGGTCGAGGTCACCCCTCCACTTT. Protein sequence: CASTGSRSPLHF.

This sequence joins TRBV7-3 and TRBJ1-3, with 7 bases identical to TRBD1. This CDR3 comprises 14 residues. The V and J ends lost 5 bases and 1 base, in that order; junction bases with no gene match: 2. From germline, CDR1 is SGHTA and CDR2 FQGTGA. CDR3 nucleotide sequence: TGTGCCAGCAGCGCAGGGGGTTCTGGAAACACCATATATTTT. Translated, it gives CASSAGGSGNTIYF.

The chain links TRBV11-1 to TRBJ2-2, with a tentative D call TRBD2 (6 bases). The CDR3 spans 14 residues. V was trimmed by 5 bases and J by 6 bases, leaving 13 bases between them. CDR1 and CDR2 from the germline V gene are SGHAT and FQDESV (reference sequence). The DNA for the CDR3 is TGTGCCAGCAGCGGGAGGACTTTCGCCGGGGAGCTGTTTTTT. Its translation: CASSGRTFAGELFF. Variable domain in full (rest from reference TRBV11-1 and TRBJ2-2): EAEVAQSPRYKITEKSQAVAFWCDPISGHATLYWYRQILGQGPELLVQFQDESVVDDSQLPKDRFSAERLKGVDSTLKIQPAELGDSAMYLCASSGRTFAGELFFGEGSRLTVL.

This rearrangement joins TRBV5-6 to TRBJ1-1; D is ambiguous. V gave up 0 bases and J gave up 7 bases, with 16 bases separating them. Germline CDR1 and CDR2: SGHDT and YYEEEE. This CDR3 is 15 amino acids long. The CDR3 spells CASSLVDRGQVEAFF. The CDR3 nucleotides read TGTGCCAGCAGCTTGGTAGACCGGGGTCAAGTTGAAGCTTTCTTT.

The chain links TRBV3-1 (or the pseudogene TRBV3-2) to TRBJ2-2, with D possibly being TRBD1 (6 bases). Trimming stripped 3 bases from V and 0 bases from J, with 14 bases between. The CDR3 sequence is 17 residues long. Germline values: CDR1 LGHDT, CDR2 YNNKEL (reference sequence). DNA of the CDR3: TGTGCCAGCAGCCACCCCACCGGACAGTCGAACACCGGGGAGCTGTTTTTT. Its protein product is CASSHPTGQSNTGELFF.

The rearrangement joins TRBV9 to TRBJ2-5; TRBD1 aligns across 11 bases. V shed 0 bases, J shed 4 bases, and the junction held 5 bases outside the gene matches. The CDR3 sequence is 16 residues long. Per the germline V gene, CDR1 is SGDLS and CDR2 is YYNGEE. CDR3 nucleotides: TGTGCCAGCAGCGTAGGGGGGACAGGGGGTTTAGAGACCCAGTACTTC. It is translated as CASSVGGTGGLETQYF.

The rearrangement joins TRBV19 to TRBJ2-5; D may be TRBD2 (5 bases). V lost 7 bases and J lost 4, with 13 bases in between. Per germline, CDR1 LNHDA and CDR2 SQIVND (reference sequence). The CDR3 has 13 residues. As DNA, the CDR3 is TGTGCCAGTAAGGGAGTCGATCGAGAGACCCAGTACTTC. Protein sequence: CASKGVDRETQYF.

The chain joins TRBV9 to TRBJ2-1; D is undetermined. CDR1 SGDLS and CDR2 YYNGEE come from the germline V gene. V gave up 4 bases and J gave up 6 bases, with 11 bases separating them. The CDR3 has 13 amino acids. The CDR3 loop is CASSMSSPNEQFF. DNA of the CDR3: TGTGCCAGCAGCATGAGCTCTCCCAATGAGCAGTTCTTC.

CDR3 protein: CASSPRNEDYSNQPQHF. CDR3 DNA: TGTGCCAGCAGTCCCCGGAATGAGGACTATAGCAATCAGCCCCAGCATTTT. The chain employs TRBV28 and TRBJ1-5; D not resolved. The CDR3 covers 17 residues. Germline V CDR1 and CDR2: MDHEN, SYDVKM. V was pared by 5 bases and J by 0 bases, with 17 bases between.

The rearrangement joins TRBV6-4 to TRBJ2-3, with a tentative D call TRBD2 (7 bases). Trimming stripped 6 bases from V and 1 base from J, with 14 bases between. Germline CDR1 reads MRHNA; CDR2 reads SNTAGT. This CDR3 comprises 15 residues. The CDR3 region is CASSSEGGGTDTQYF. The CDR3 region has the DNA TGTGCCAGCAGCTCGGAGGGGGGGGGCACAGATACGCAGTATTTT.

This chain links TRBV10-3 with TRBJ1-6, with D possibly being TRBD1 (5 bases). Trimming cost V 0 bases and J 5 bases, with 14 bases left between them. This CDR3 comprises 17 residues. Germline CDR1 is ENHRY and CDR2 is SYGVKD. The CDR3 nucleotides are TGTGCCATCAGTGAGTCGGACACAGACCCGCATAATTCACCCCTCCACTTT. Protein product: CAISESDTDPHNSPLHF.